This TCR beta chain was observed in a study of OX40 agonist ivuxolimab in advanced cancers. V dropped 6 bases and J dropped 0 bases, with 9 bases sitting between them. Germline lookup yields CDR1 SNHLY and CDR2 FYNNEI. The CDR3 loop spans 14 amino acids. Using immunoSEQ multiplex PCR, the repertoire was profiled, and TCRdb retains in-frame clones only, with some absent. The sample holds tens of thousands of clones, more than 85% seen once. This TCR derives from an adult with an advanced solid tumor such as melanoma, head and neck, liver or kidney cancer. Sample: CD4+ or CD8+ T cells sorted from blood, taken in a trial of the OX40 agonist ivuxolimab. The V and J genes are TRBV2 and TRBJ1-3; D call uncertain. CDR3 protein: CASRVLSSGNTIYF. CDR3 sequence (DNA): TGTGCCAGCAGAGTTCTCAGCTCTGGAAACACCATATATTTT. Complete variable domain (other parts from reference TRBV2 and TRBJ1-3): EPEVTQTPSHQVTQMGQEVILRCVPISNHLYFYWYRQILGQKVEFLVSFYNNEISEKSEIFDDQFSVERPDGSNFTLKIRSTKLEDSAMYFCASRVLSSGNTIYFGEGSWLTVV.